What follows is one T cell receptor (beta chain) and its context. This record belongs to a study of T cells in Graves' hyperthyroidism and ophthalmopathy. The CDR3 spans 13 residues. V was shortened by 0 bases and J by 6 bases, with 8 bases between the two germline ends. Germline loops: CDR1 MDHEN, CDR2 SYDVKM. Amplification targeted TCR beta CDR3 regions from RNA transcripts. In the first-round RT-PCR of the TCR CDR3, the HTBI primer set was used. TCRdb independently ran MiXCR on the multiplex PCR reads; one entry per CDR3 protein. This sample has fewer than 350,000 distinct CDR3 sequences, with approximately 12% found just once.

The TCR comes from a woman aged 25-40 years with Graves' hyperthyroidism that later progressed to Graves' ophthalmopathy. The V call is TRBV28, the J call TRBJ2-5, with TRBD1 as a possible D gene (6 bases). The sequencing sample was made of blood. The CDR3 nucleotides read TGTGCCAGCAGTTTATGGGGGGCGCAGACCCAGTACTTC. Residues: CASSLWGAQTQYF.